This T cell receptor beta chain was sequenced for a study of shared clonotypes between healthy human individuals. About the research overall: Aged 18 to 49, the donors were a couple of women and a few men.

The repertoire was sequenced with immunoSEQ multiplex PCR; TCRdb's copy has only in-frame clones and lacks some. Of over a million clones listed, more than 60% are singletons. About this clone itself: The identical CDR3 is also encoded by other nucleotide sequences in the sample.

CD4+ cells underwent separation, giving CD45RA+ naive and CD45RA-negative memory subsets. CDR1 SGHRS and CDR2 YFSETQ come from the germline V gene. CDR3 size: 14 residues. The ends lost 4 bases at V and 4 bases at J; junction bases unmatched: 5. The gene calls are TRBV5-1 and TRBJ1-1; 9 positions agree with TRBD1. The sequence was collected from a man younger than 35 in good health. Material for sequencing was memory CD4+ T cells sorted from blood. The subset here: CD45RA-negative fraction. CDR3 DNA sequence: TGCGCCAGCAGCCCACAGGGGGCCGGCACTGAAGCTTTCTTT. Translating gives CASSPQGAGTEAFF.